These 9 T cell receptor beta chains originate from one sample sequenced in a study of graft-versus-host responses after intestinal transplantation. Their cognate antigens are unknown. Clones were read by immunoSEQ multiplex PCR, and TCRdb kept only the in-frame ones, dropping some. The data hold tens of thousands of clones, with around 89% observed a single time. Sample: unstimulated CD8+ T cells sorted from spleen or lymph node cells, taken before intestinal transplant. Receptor source: a human donor who received an intestinal transplant.

J is TRBJ2-2 and V is TRBV7-2; D gene ambiguous. This CDR3 spans 12 amino acids. Trimming removed 3 bases from V and 7 bases from J, with 6 bases in between. The germline V gene encodes CDR1 SGHTA and CDR2 FQGNSA. This chain's CDR3 is CASSLEIGELFF. DNA for the CDR3: TGTGCCAGCAGCTTGGAGATCGGGGAGCTGTTTTTT.

The gene calls are TRBV9 and TRBJ2-7; weak D call: TRBD2 (5 bases). Trimming removed 4 bases at V and 3 bases at J, with 14 bases between. The CDR3 has 14 amino acids. Germline-derived CDR1 and CDR2 are SGDLS and YYNGEE. DNA of the CDR3: TGTGCCAGCAGCCCGAGGACGGGGAGCTACGAGCAGTACTTC. It translates to CASSPRTGSYEQYF.

The V and J genes are TRBV7-9 and TRBJ2-1; possibly TRBD2 for D (6 bases). Germline V gene sequence: CDR1 SEHNR, CDR2 FQNEAQ (reference sequence). The CDR3 loop spans 13 amino acids. The V gene lost 3 bases and the J gene lost 9 bases, with 12 bases spanning the gap. CDR3 sequence reads: CASSFWREGEQFF. DNA for the CDR3: TGTGCCAGCAGCTTTTGGCGGGAAGGTGAGCAGTTCTTC.

The V gene is TRBV28, the J gene TRBJ1-1; possibly TRBD1 for D (6 bases). Trimming stripped 5 bases from V and 4 bases from J, with 14 bases between. The CDR3 totals 14 residues. Germline V gene sequence: CDR1 MDHEN, CDR2 SYDVKM. CDR3 DNA: TGTGCCAGCAGTCCCACAGGGTTGGGCACTGAAGCTTTCTTT. Its protein is CASSPTGLGTEAFF. Drawing the rest from reference TRBV28 and TRBJ1-1, the complete variable domain is DVKVTQSSRYLVKRTGEKVFLECVQDMDHENMFWYRQDPGLGLRLIYFSYDVKMKEKGDIPEGYSVSREKKERFSLILESASTNQTSMYLCASSPTGLGTEAFFGQGTRLTVV.

The chain links TRBV4-1 to TRBJ2-7, with TRBD1 matching over 9 bases. After removal of 1 base from V and 3 bases from J, the junction contained 7 bases not matched to a gene. CDR1 and CDR2 (germline): MGHRA, YSYEKL. The CDR3 spans 16 residues. The CDR3 region is CASSQAPGDRDYEQYF. The CDR3 DNA reads TGCGCCAGCAGCCAAGCCCCTGGGGACAGGGACTACGAGCAGTACTTC.

This chain joins TRBV6-8 and TRBJ2-2; the D gene is possibly TRBD1 (6 bases). From germline, CDR1 is MNHGY and CDR2 SAAAGT. The V and J ends lost 4 bases and 1 base respectively, with 13 bases between them. The CDR3 consists of 16 residues. Here the CDR3 reads CASSSRQDKNTGELFF. Written as DNA, the CDR3 is TGTGCCAGCAGTTCCAGACAGGACAAGAACACCGGGGAGCTGTTTTTT.

The J gene is TRBJ1-4, the V gene TRBV13; the D gene is possibly TRBD1 (5 bases). With 2 bases removed from V and 6 bases from J, the gap between germline ends came to 13 bases. The CDR3 is made up of 15 amino acids. Germline CDR1 is PRHDT and CDR2 is FYEKMQ (reference sequence). In nucleotides, the CDR3 is TGTGCCAGCAGCTTAAGGGGAGGGAAGGATGAAAAACTGTTTTTT. Residues: CASSLRGGKDEKLFF. Using reference TRBV13 and TRBJ1-4 for the parts outside the CDR3, the full variable domain is AAGVIQSPRHLIKEKRETATLKCYPIPRHDTVYWYQQGPGQDPQFLISFYEKMQSDKGSIPDRFSAQQFSDYHSELNMSSLELGDSALYFCASSLRGGKDEKLFFGSGTQLSVL.

The count of this clone is one. The chain recombines TRBV18 with TRBJ2-7; D is possibly TRBD2 (6 bases). The CDR3 runs to 13 residues. Germline V gives CDR1 KGHSH, CDR2 LQKENI. V was trimmed by 2 bases and J by 7 bases, leaving 12 bases between them. In nucleotides, the CDR3 is TGTGCCAGCTCACCAGGAGGGAGATCTGAGCAGTACTTC. Translation gives CASSPGGRSEQYF.

The J gene is TRBJ2-1, the V gene TRBV4-2; maybe TRBD1 (6 bases). Germline-derived CDR1 and CDR2 are LGHNA and YNFKEQ. This CDR3 has 15 amino acids. V was shortened by 5 bases and J by 3 bases, with 14 bases between the two germline ends. CDR3 nucleotides: TGTGCCAGCAGCTACACAGGGACCTTCTACAATGAGCAGTTCTTC. It encodes CASSYTGTFYNEQFF.